This T cell receptor (beta chain) was captured by sequencing in a study of T cell clones after liver transplantation. The CDR3 totals 13 residues. V dropped 0 bases and J dropped 5 bases, with 5 bases sitting between them. Germline lookup yields CDR1 KGHSH and CDR2 LQKENI. Sequencing was performed with immunoSEQ multiplex PCR; in TCRdb, only in-frame clones are kept and a portion is missing. The data hold about 78,000 clones, with 80% observed a single time. This chain joins TRBV18 and TRBJ2-4; no firm D call. Sequenced here: CD4+ T cells from blood, sampled before liver transplant. The TCR was taken from a human donor who received a liver transplant. CDR3 loop: CASSPPSENIQYF. CDR3 nucleotide sequence: TGTGCCAGCTCACCACCATCGGAAAACATTCAGTACTTC. Full variable domain (remainder filled in from reference TRBV18 and TRBJ2-4): NAGVMQNPRHLVRRRGQEARLRCSPMKGHSHVYWYRQLPEEGLKFMVYLQKENIIDESGMPKERFSAEFPKEGPSILRIQQVVRGDSAAYFCASSPPSENIQYFGAGTRLSVL.